Each of the 21 T cell receptor beta chains below was sequenced from the same sample in a study of CD8 T cells in ankylosing spondylitis. TCRdb reprocessed the 5' RACE reads with MiXCR, giving one entry per CDR3 protein. The sample carries 160,000 or so distinct CDR3 sequences, approximately 9.9% recorded once. The sequencing sample was made of blood, either unsorted or a sorted T cell fraction (not recorded which). The receptors shown here come from a female donor with ankylosing spondylitis or in good health (not recorded which).

This clonotype was counted ten times or more. J is TRBJ2-1 and V is TRBV20-1; the match to TRBD2 covers 9 bases. The CDR3 totals 14 residues. From germline, CDR1 is DFQATT and CDR2 SNEGSKA (reference sequence). Germline trimming cut 6 bases from V and 3 bases from J; bases unmatched to any gene: 6. DNA for the CDR3: TGCAGTGCGGCGCGGGAGGGCCGCTACAATGAGCAGTTCTTC. Protein sequence: CSAAREGRYNEQFF.

The rearrangement links TRBV4-3 to TRBJ2-3; 8 nucleotides agree with TRBD2. V was clipped by 3 bases and J by 0 bases; unmatched bases: 14. The CDR3 has 19 amino acids. CDR1 and CDR2 from the germline V gene are LGHNA and YSLEER. CDR3 in DNA: TGCGCCAGCAGCCACGACCGGACTAGCAGTTACCCTAGCACAGATACGCAGTATTTT. Its protein is CASSHDRTSSYPSTDTQYF.

This clonotype was observed many times. The V and J genes are TRBV7-9 and TRBJ1-1; weak D call: TRBD1 (6 bases). The germline CDR1 and CDR2 sequences are SEHNR and FQNEAQ (reference sequence). The V end was cut by 5 bases, the J end by 3 bases, with 10 bases between. This CDR3 is 13 amino acids long. CDR3: CASSANRDTEAFF. In DNA form, the CDR3 reads TGTGCCAGCAGCGCTAACAGGGACACTGAAGCTTTCTTT.

This clonotype was recorded a few times. The chain combines TRBV6-4 with TRBJ2-2; 8 positions agree with TRBD2. The trim removed 8 bases at V and 3 bases at J, leaving 5 bases unmatched. CDR1 is MRHNA and CDR2 is SNTAGT in the germline V gene. The CDR3 loop spans 14 amino acids. The CDR3 nucleotides are TGTGCCAGCCAGACTAGCGTCGACACCGGGGAGCTGTTTTTT. Translated, it gives CASQTSVDTGELFF.

This clonotype was seen at least ten times. The CDR3 DNA follows: TGTGCCAGCAGTCTTAGACTAGCCCAAGAGACCCAGTACTTC. This translates into CASSLRLAQETQYF. J is TRBJ2-5 and V is TRBV28; 7 bases are a match to TRBD2. J lost 1 base, V lost 5 bases, and 4 bases had no gene match. Germline V lookup: CDR1 MDHEN, CDR2 SYDVKM. The CDR3 runs 14 residues.

In this sample, this clonotype turned up many times. This chain links TRBV20-1 with TRBJ2-1; 8 nucleotides align to TRBD2. Germline values: CDR1 DFQATT, CDR2 SNEGSKA (reference sequence). The CDR3 has 14 amino acids. Trimming removed 5 bases from V and 5 bases from J; junction bases left unmatched: 8. Here the CDR3 DNA reads TGCAGTGCTCCTAGACTAGCGCTTAACAATGAGCAGTTCTTC. Its protein product is CSAPRLALNNEQFF.

This chain uses TRBV7-6 with TRBJ1-2; no clear D. Germline CDR1 and CDR2: SGHVS and FNYEAQ. There are 12 residues in the CDR3. Trimming shortened V by 0 bases and J by 6 bases, and 5 bases separated the two germline ends. This chain's CDR3 is CASSLAGNGYTF. The CDR3, as DNA: TGTGCCAGCAGCTTAGCTGGGAATGGCTACACCTTC.

This clonotype has only a few counts. For the CDR3, the DNA is TGTGCCAGCAGCTCGTCTGAAGTAGCGGGGGAGACCCAGTACTTC. Translating it yields CASSSSEVAGETQYF. This sequence joins TRBV7-9 and TRBJ2-5; 8 nucleotides align to TRBD2. V gave up 4 bases and J gave up 5 bases; unmatched junction bases: 9. This CDR3 spans 15 amino acids. Germline V gives CDR1 SEHNR, CDR2 FQNEAQ (reference sequence).

The gene calls are TRBV29-1 and TRBJ2-1, with a weak D call TRBD2 (6 bases). Germline CDR1 is SQVTM and CDR2 is ANQGSEA. Trimming took off 5 bases at V and 6 bases at J, with 17 bases between the two ends. The CDR3 is 14 amino acids. The CDR3 coding sequence is TGCAGCGTTCCCGGGACTCTCATGGTCAATGAGCAGTTCTTC. Protein product: CSVPGTLMVNEQFF.

This clonotype has just one count. This sequence joins TRBV7-9 and TRBJ2-1; TRBD1 agrees at 11 bases. The V gene end was trimmed by 4 bases and the J gene end by 7 bases; junction bases not matched to a gene: 9. From germline, CDR1 is SEHNR and CDR2 FQNEAQ (reference sequence). This CDR3 has 16 amino acids. CDR3 residues: CASSSSGDRGGNEQFF. The CDR3 coding sequence is TGTGCCAGCAGCTCTAGTGGGGACAGGGGGGGGAATGAGCAGTTCTTC. Full variable domain (outside the CDR3, taken from reference TRBV7-9 and TRBJ2-1): DTGVSQNPRHKITKRGQNVTFRCDPISEHNRLYWYRQTLGQGPEFLTYFQNEAQLEKSRLLSDRFSAERPKGSFSTLEIQRTEQGDSAMYLCASSSSGDRGGNEQFFGPGTRLTVL.

This clonotype has just a few counts. The rearrangement joins TRBV6-2 or TRBV6-3 to TRBJ1-1; D not certain. Germline loops: CDR1 MNHEY, CDR2 SVGEGT. Between the trimmed V and J ends, which lost 2 bases and 1 base, there was a span of 8 bases. This CDR3 has 14 amino acids. CDR3 in DNA: TGTGCCAGCAGTTACGCAGGCCCGAACACTGAAGCTTTCTTT. This gives the protein CASSYAGPNTEAFF.

This chain uses TRBV2 with TRBJ1-1, with D unclear. V was trimmed by 2 bases and J by 7 bases, leaving 8 bases between them. CDR1 and CDR2 from the germline V gene are SNHLY and FYNNEI. This CDR3 has 12 residues. The CDR3 sequence: CASSEPSSEAFF. CDR3 sequence (DNA): TGTGCCAGCAGTGAACCAAGCAGTGAAGCTTTCTTT. Combining the CDR3 with reference TRBV2 and TRBJ1-1 gives the whole variable domain EPEVTQTPSHQVTQMGQEVILRCVPISNHLYFYWYRQILGQKVEFLVSFYNNEISEKSEIFDDQFSVERPDGSNFTLKIRSTKLEDSAMYFCASSEPSSEAFFGQGTRLTVV.

Concerning this clonotype: A junction boundary mismatches the germline segment, possibly from a read error. The rearrangement uses TRBV20-1 and TRBJ1-2, with 12 positions matching TRBD1. This CDR3 is built from 14 residues. CDR1 and CDR2 from the germline V gene are DFQATT and SNEGSKA (reference sequence). CDR3 sequence reads: CGARDWDRGPGYTF. The CDR3 DNA sequence: TGCGGTGCTAGAGATTGGGACAGGGGGCCTGGCTACACCTTC.

V gene TRBV20-1 combines with J gene TRBJ1-5; the D gene is possibly TRBD1 (5 bases). CDR1 is DFQATT and CDR2 is SNEGSKA in the germline V gene (reference sequence). The ends were cut back, 1 base at V and 5 bases at J, with 9 bases in the middle. The CDR3 is 13 residues long. The CDR3 is CSARAGLHQPQHF. DNA for the CDR3: TGCAGTGCTAGAGCAGGGCTCCATCAGCCCCAGCATTTT.

Ten or more counts support this clonotype. The V call is TRBV4-3, the J call TRBJ1-5; D is unresolved. V was trimmed by 4 bases and J by 4 bases, leaving 11 bases between them. CDR1 is LGHNA and CDR2 is YSLEER in the germline V gene. The CDR3 length is 14 residues. The CDR3 region is CASSRTLGNQPQHF. The CDR3 nucleotides read TGCGCCAGCAGCCGGACCCTGGGTAATCAGCCCCAGCATTTT.

The V gene is TRBV6-2 or TRBV6-3, the J gene TRBJ2-5; D unclear. The CDR3 contains 13 residues. V was clipped by 4 bases and J by 6 bases, with 12 bases between them. Germline CDR1 reads MNHEY; CDR2 reads SVGEGT. The CDR3 here is CASSSSNNQTQYF. CDR3 DNA sequence: TGTGCCAGCAGTTCGTCGAATAACCAGACCCAGTACTTC.

This chain uses TRBV6-2 or TRBV6-3 with TRBJ2-7; no clear D. Trimming removed 3 bases at V and 3 bases at J, with 9 bases between. The CDR3 is 13 amino acids. CDR1 MNHEY and CDR2 SVGEGT come from the germline V gene. The CDR3 DNA is TGTGCCAGCAGTTATTTGACCTACTACGAGCAGTACTTC. Translated, it gives CASSYLTYYEQYF.

The J gene is TRBJ1-1, the V gene TRBV29-1; a weak D match, TRBD1 (6 bases). The CDR3 runs 11 residues. V was shortened by 6 bases and J by 6 bases, with 11 bases between the two germline ends. The V gene's germline CDR1 is SQVTM and CDR2 ANQGSEA. CDR3: CSVKQGPEAFF. The CDR3 coding sequence is TGCAGCGTCAAACAGGGTCCTGAAGCTTTCTTT.

This chain uses TRBV5-5 with TRBJ2-1; D may match TRBD1 or TRBD2 (6 bases each). The V gene lost 4 bases and the J gene lost 9 bases, with 14 bases spanning the gap. Looked up from germline, CDR1 is SGHKS and CDR2 is YYEKEE (reference sequence). CDR3 length equals 13 residues. Written as DNA, the CDR3 is TGTGCCAGCAGCCAGGAGGGGGTCGGTGAGCAGTTCTTC. This sequence encodes CASSQEGVGEQFF.

The chain is built from TRBV10-2 and TRBJ2-1, with 7 bases identical to TRBD1. The ends lost 7 bases at V and 0 bases at J; junction bases unmatched: 9. This CDR3 is built from 16 residues. Per germline, CDR1 WSHSY and CDR2 SAAADI. CDR3: CASTGTEKSSYNEQFF. In DNA, the CDR3 is TGCGCCAGCACAGGGACAGAAAAAAGCTCCTACAATGAGCAGTTCTTC.

At least ten counts were recorded for this clonotype. The rearrangement links TRBV10-3 to TRBJ1-3; D unclear. V was cut by 6 bases and J by 5 bases, with 5 bases left in between. Germline V gene data show CDR1 as ENHRY and CDR2 as SYGVKD. The CDR3 runs 11 residues. CDR3 amino acids: CAISDRNTIYF. CDR3 in DNA: TGTGCCATCAGCGACAGAAACACCATATATTTT.